The present T cell receptor beta chain was sequenced within a study of T cells expressing NK-cell markers. Study-wide findings and caveats: Of CD8+ T cells, 1.0-7.0% belonged to dominant NKG2C+ clonotypes in several donors.

The TCR beta cDNA came from 5'RACE template switching with UMIs. No DNA is given; TCRdb re-called the 5' RACE reads and lists each CDR3 protein once. The repertoire table contains about 430,000 distinct CDR3 sequences. Details on this clonotype: Its antigen is currently unknown.

CDR1 is LNHNV and CDR2 is YYDKDF in the germline V gene (reference sequence). There are 14 residues in the CDR3. The TCR sequence derives from a woman in her forties or fifties in good health. Sequences were obtained from blood T cells: a sorted CD56 or NKG2C T cell subset, CD4+ or CD8+ T cells, or bulk PBMC T cells (not recorded which). V usage is TRBV15 and J usage is TRBJ2-3; TCRdb picks TRBD2, but there is no DNA to check that call. The CDR3 sequence is CATSTGGLTDTQYF.